This T cell receptor beta chain originates from a study of Graves' ophthalmopathy and Graves' hyperthyroidism. Findings and limits, study-wide: With a specificity of roughly 72% and a sensitivity of 60% to 71%, the model predicted ophthalmopathy progression. Blood also held most thyroid clonotypes expanded above 0.001 frequency. Ophthalmopathy was separated from stable hyperthyroidism by a 13-signature model with 87.88% sensitivity and about 79% specificity.

Germline CDR1 and CDR2: DFQATT and SNEGSKA (reference sequence). The CDR3 has 14 residues. Between the trimmed V and J ends, which lost 2 bases and 5 bases, there was a span of 15 bases. RNA transcripts were the source from which TCR beta CDR3 regions were amplified. Amplification began with first-round RT-PCR using HTBI primers, then second-round multiplex PCR was performed. TCRdb re-analysed the multiplex PCR reads in MiXCR, keeping a single row per CDR3 protein. In the table there are 200,000 to 300,000 distinct CDR3 sequences, about 46% of which are singletons. Sampling 10 ml of fresh peripheral blood provided the PBMCs. A few counts support this clonotype. The antigen remains undetermined.

This TCR was recovered from an adult man with Graves' ophthalmopathy. The chain recombines TRBV20-1 with TRBJ2-5, with a possible D match to TRBD2 (5 bases). The sample consisted of peripheral blood. CDR3 in DNA: TGCAGTGCTAGAAAGAGAGGGCTGGGGGAGACCCAGTACTTC. It encodes CSARKRGLGETQYF.